These T cell receptor beta chains were read from a single sample in a study of control samples from healthy donors and cancer patients. Assay: immunoSEQ multiplex PCR; the TCRdb copy retains only in-frame clones and omits some. The top ten hold roughly 1.4% of the sample, which has around 55,000 clones, approximately 89% seen once. The specimen was PBMCs. The receptors originated from a man aged 40-50 years with colorectal cancer. The CDR3 runs from the conserved cysteine through the conserved F or W. A D gene is named only where the DNA matches it firmly. Size values are once, few and many counts, or a class for expanded clones, and some rows have none.

TRBV6-2/TRBV6-3	-	TRBJ2-2	-	CASSSQGSIGELFF	TGTGCCAGCAGTTCCCAGGGGTCCATCGGGGAGCTGTTTTTT
TRBV6-5	TRBD2	TRBJ2-7	-	CASSPETSGSYEQYF	TGTGCCAGCAGTCCCGAGACTAGCGGATCCTACGAGCAGTACTTC
TRBV19	TRBD2	TRBJ2-7	-	CASREAGSTQQYF	TGTGCCAGTAGAGAAGCGGGATCTACGCAGCAGTACTTC
TRBV11-3	-	TRBJ2-5	-	CASSLDRRETQYF	TGTGCCAGCAGCTTAGATCGGAGAGAGACCCAGTACTTC
TRBV4-1	-	TRBJ2-1	-	CASSQDRSEQFF	TGCGCCAGCAGCCAAGATCGATCTGAGCAGTTCTTC
TRBV6-5	-	TRBJ2-1	-	CASRRMGNEQFF	TGTGCCAGCAGGCGGATGGGCAATGAGCAGTTCTTC
TRBV7-8	-	TRBJ1-4	-	CASSSRGATNEKLFF	TGTGCCAGCAGCTCGAGAGGTGCAACTAATGAAAAACTGTTTTTT
TRBV11-2	-	TRBJ1-1	few	CASSLQGRTEAFF	TGTGCCAGCAGCTTACAGGGACGGACTGAAGCTTTCTTT
TRBV27	-	TRBJ2-2	-	CASSLSRRGATGELFF	TGTGCCAGCAGTTTATCCCGGCGGGGAGCCACCGGGGAGCTGTTTTTT
TRBV19	-	TRBJ2-7	-	CASSILADMRPYEQYF	TGTGCCAGTAGTATCCTGGCGGACATGCGTCCCTACGAGCAGTACTTC
TRBV4-1	TRBD2	TRBJ2-1	-	CASSQQLAATYNEQFF	TGCGCCAGCAGCCAACAACTAGCGGCCACCTACAATGAGCAGTTCTTC
TRBV5-6	TRBD2	TRBJ2-1	-	CASSVRRLADNEQFF	TGTGCCAGCAGCGTGAGGCGACTAGCGGACAATGAGCAGTTCTTC
TRBV25-1	-	TRBJ2-3	-	CASSESGRFTDTQYF	TGTGCCAGCAGTGAATCGGGGAGATTCACAGATACGCAGTATTTT
TRBV11-2	TRBD1	TRBJ2-5	-	CASSLGNRGQETQYF	TGTGCCAGCAGCTTAGGGAACAGGGGGCAAGAGACCCAGTACTTC
TRBV27	-	TRBJ2-7	-	CASWGASEQYF	TGTGCCAGCTGGGGCGCGTCCGAGCAGTACTTC
TRBV2	-	TRBJ1-3	-	CASSGAGSGNTIYF	TGTGCCAGCAGTGGTGCTGGTTCTGGAAACACCATATATTTT
TRBV4-3	TRBD1	TRBJ1-2	once	CASSRTGDYYGYTF	TGCGCCAGCAGCCGCACAGGGGATTACTATGGCTACACCTTC
TRBV11-3	TRBD1	TRBJ1-4	-	CASSFDRVGEKLFF	TGTGCCAGCAGCTTCGACAGGGTGGGAGAAAAACTGTTTTTT
TRBV6-5	-	TRBJ2-7	-	CASSYGVVPYEQYF	TGTGCCAGCAGTTACGGAGTAGTCCCCTACGAGCAGTACTTC
TRBV19	-	TRBJ1-6	-	CASSMWGGTSPLHF	TGTGCCAGTAGTATGTGGGGGGGAACTTCACCCCTCCACTTT
TRBV28	-	TRBJ1-2	-	CASIGPLEINYGYTF	TGTGCCAGCATAGGGCCCCTGGAGATTAACTATGGCTACACCTTC
TRBV5-4	TRBD1	TRBJ1-2	-	CASSWDRYGYTF	TGTGCCAGCAGCTGGGACAGGTATGGCTACACCTTC
TRBV1	-	TRBJ2-5	-	CTSSPPSTGLQQETQYF	TGCACCAGCAGCCCCCCCTCGACAGGGTTGCAACAAGAGACCCAGTACTTC
TRBV9	TRBD1	TRBJ1-5	-	CASSLTDRAYGNQPQHF	TGTGCCAGCAGCTTAACGGACAGGGCCTACGGCAATCAGCCCCAGCATTTT
TRBV9	-	TRBJ1-3	-	CASSPGENSGNTIYF	TGTGCCAGCAGCCCGGGAGAGAACTCTGGAAACACCATATATTTT
TRBV5-1	TRBD1	TRBJ1-4	-	CASSFQGADEKLFF	TGCGCCAGCAGCTTCCAGGGGGCGGATGAAAAACTGTTTTTT
TRBV10-2	TRBD1	TRBJ2-7	-	CASGDRGLSYEQYF	TGCGCCAGCGGGGACAGGGGGCTTTCCTACGAGCAGTACTTC
TRBV7-9	-	TRBJ2-7	-	CASSQGLASSYEQYF	TGTGCCAGCAGCCAAGGACTCGCAAGCTCCTACGAGCAGTACTTC
TRBV27	-	TRBJ2-2	-	CASSFNRNTGELFF	TGTGCCAGCAGTTTTAATAGGAACACCGGGGAGCTGTTTTTT
TRBV11-3	-	TRBJ2-1	-	CASSFAVTYNEQFF	TGTGCCAGCAGCTTCGCGGTCACCTACAATGAGCAGTTCTTC
TRBV9	-	TRBJ1-2	once	CASSPAAGDYGYTF	TGTGCCAGCAGCCCCGCCGCAGGGGACTATGGCTACACCTTC
TRBV19	-	TRBJ2-4	-	CASSPRSDTSTKNIQYF	TGTGCCAGTAGTCCCCGGTCAGATACCTCGACCAAAAACATTCAGTACTTC
TRBV6-1	-	TRBJ1-2	-	CASSDKRGYTF	TGTGCCAGCAGTGATAAGCGTGGCTACACCTTC
TRBV14	TRBD1	TRBJ1-1	-	CASSRRMGQAEAFF	TGTGCCAGCAGCCGTCGTATGGGACAGGCGGAGGCTTTCTTT
TRBV24-1	TRBD2	TRBJ2-3	-	CATSGRASGTDTQYF	TGTGCCACCAGCGGGCGGGCTAGCGGGACAGATACGCAGTATTTT
TRBV10-2	TRBD1	TRBJ2-7	-	CASRGQGSYEQYF	TGCGCCAGCAGGGGACAGGGATCCTACGAGCAGTACTTC
TRBV7-2	TRBD1	TRBJ2-7	-	CASSFDRGRGEQYF	TGTGCCAGCAGCTTCGACAGGGGGAGGGGGGAGCAGTACTTC
TRBV5-6	-	TRBJ1-6	-	CASSPRAGYNSPLHF	TGTGCCAGCAGCCCTCGGGCAGGATATAATTCACCCCTCCACTTT
TRBV28	-	TRBJ1-2	-	CASIKGRTNYGYTF	TGTGCCAGCATAAAGGGACGGACTAACTATGGCTACACCTTC
TRBV6-5	-	TRBJ2-1	-	CASRALGSYNEQFF	TGTGCCAGCAGGGCTTTAGGGTCCTACAATGAGCAGTTCTTC
TRBV7-2	TRBD2	TRBJ2-1	-	CASSPPGLAGGGYNEQFF	TGTGCCAGCAGCCCCCCCGGGCTAGCGGGAGGGGGTTACAATGAGCAGTTCTTC
TRBV5-1	-	TRBJ1-1	-	CASRWTGNTEAFF	TGCGCCAGCAGGTGGACGGGGAACACTGAAGCTTTCTTT
TRBV7-9	-	TRBJ2-1	-	CASSLVGQGLNEQFF	TGTGCCAGCAGCTTAGTCGGGCAGGGGTTGAATGAGCAGTTCTTC
TRBV14	-	TRBJ2-5	-	CASSQDLHRAGETQYF	TGTGCCAGCAGCCAAGATCTTCACAGGGCGGGGGAGACCCAGTACTTC
TRBV9	-	TRBJ1-1	-	CASSVESRGATEAFF	TGTGCCAGCAGCGTAGAGTCGAGAGGGGCCACTGAAGCTTTCTTT
TRBV6-2/TRBV6-3	-	TRBJ1-1	-	CASSYLGIALGAEAFF	TGTGCCAGCAGTTACCTAGGAATTGCCCTTGGGGCTGAAGCTTTCTTT
TRBV30	TRBD2	TRBJ2-2	once	CAWSYPVSGRGGELFF	TGTGCCTGGAGTTACCCCGTTAGCGGGAGAGGTGGGGAGCTGTTTTTT
TRBV30	-	TRBJ1-6	-	CAGSPTYNSPLHF	TGTGCCGGAAGTCCCACCTATAATTCACCCCTCCACTTT
TRBV10-2	-	TRBJ2-7	-	CASRERTESYEQYF	TGCGCCAGCAGAGAAAGGACTGAATCCTACGAGCAGTACTTC
TRBV2	TRBD1	TRBJ2-7	-	CASSEGQGVSYEQYF	TGTGCCAGCAGTGAAGGCCAGGGGGTTTCCTACGAGCAGTACTTC
TRBV21-1	-	TRBJ2-7	-	CASSKGKRGYEQYF	TGTGCCAGCAGCAAAGGGAAAAGGGGCTACGAGCAGTACTTC
TRBV27	-	TRBJ2-7	few	CASSLSWGVRSYEQYF	TGTGCCAGCAGTTTATCATGGGGGGTGAGGTCCTACGAGCAGTACTTC